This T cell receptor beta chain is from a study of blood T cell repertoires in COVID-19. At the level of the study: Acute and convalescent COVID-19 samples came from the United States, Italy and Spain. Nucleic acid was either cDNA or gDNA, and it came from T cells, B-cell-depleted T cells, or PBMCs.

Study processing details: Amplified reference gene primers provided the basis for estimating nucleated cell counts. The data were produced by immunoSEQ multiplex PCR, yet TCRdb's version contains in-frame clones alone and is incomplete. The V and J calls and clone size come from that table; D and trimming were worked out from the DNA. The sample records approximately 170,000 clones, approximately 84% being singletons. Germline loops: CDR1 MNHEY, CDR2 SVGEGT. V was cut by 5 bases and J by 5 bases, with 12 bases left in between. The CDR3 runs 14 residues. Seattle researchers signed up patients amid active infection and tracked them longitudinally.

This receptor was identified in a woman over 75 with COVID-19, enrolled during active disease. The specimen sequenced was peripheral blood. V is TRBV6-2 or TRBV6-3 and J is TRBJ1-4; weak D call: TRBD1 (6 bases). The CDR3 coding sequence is TGTGCCAGCAGTAAGACAGGCGTAAATGAAAAACTGTTTTTT. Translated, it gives CASSKTGVNEKLFF.